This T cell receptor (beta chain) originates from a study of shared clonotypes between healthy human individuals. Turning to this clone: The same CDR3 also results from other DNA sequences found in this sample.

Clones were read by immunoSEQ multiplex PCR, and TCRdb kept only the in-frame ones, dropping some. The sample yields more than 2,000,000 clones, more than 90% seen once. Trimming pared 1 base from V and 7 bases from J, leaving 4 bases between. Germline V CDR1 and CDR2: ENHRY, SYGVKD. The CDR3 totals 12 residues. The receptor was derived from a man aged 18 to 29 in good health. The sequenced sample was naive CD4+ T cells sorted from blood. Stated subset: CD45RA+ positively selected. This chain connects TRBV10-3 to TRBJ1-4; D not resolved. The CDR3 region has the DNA TGTGCCATCAGTGAGTACCGTGAAAAACTGTTTTTT. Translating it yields CAISEYREKLFF.